These 13 T cell receptor beta chains were all obtained from the same sample, sequenced in a study of blood T cell repertoires in COVID-19. Profiled with immunoSEQ multiplex PCR; TCRdb holds only in-frame clones, not every one. The sample consists of roughly 150,000 clones, 65% to 85% of them appearing once. The sequencing sample was made of PBMCs or T cells enriched from blood (not recorded which). These receptors came from a man aged 70 or older who had been exposed to COVID-19.

The chain links TRBV6-5 to TRBJ1-4; 8 nucleotides agree with TRBD1. The V gene end was trimmed by 2 bases and the J gene end by 6 bases; junction bases not matched to a gene: 5. The CDR3 runs 15 residues. Germline V gene lookup returns CDR1 MNHEY and CDR2 SVGAGI. The CDR3 bases are TGTGCCAGCAGTTACCCTTTGACAGGGGATGAAAAACTGTTTTTT. The encoded protein is CASSYPLTGDEKLFF.

The chain combines TRBV12-1 with TRBJ1-1; the tabulated D call, TRBD1, remains unverified against the DNA. TRBV12-1 represents a pseudogene. CDR3 length equals 14 residues. As DNA, the CDR3 is TGTGCCAGCAGCCAATGGGACAGGAACACTGAAGCTTTCTTT. Protein sequence: CASSQWDRNTEAFF.

This chain connects TRBV21-1 to TRBJ2-2; TRBD1 is taken as the D call from the table, unchecked against the DNA. TRBV21-1 is deemed a pseudogene. CDR3 size: 15 residues. CDR3 sequence reads: CASSKGQGRRSELFF. The CDR3 DNA follows: TGTGCCAGCAGCAAAGGACAGGGCCGCAGGTCGGAGCTGTTTTTT.

The CDR3 DNA follows: TGTGCCACCCGGGAGGGGAGGGTGAACACTGAAGCTTTCTTT. This translates into CATREGRVNTEAFF. J is TRBJ1-1 and V is TRBV19; possible D gene TRBD1, 5 bases. CDR1 is LNHDA, CDR2 SQIVND, per germline (reference sequence). The length of the CDR3 is 14 residues. Trimming shortened V by 10 bases and J by 0 bases, and 15 bases separated the two germline ends.

The chain recombines TRBV2 with TRBJ2-3; TRBD2 aligns across 11 bases. Looked up from germline, CDR1 is SNHLY and CDR2 is FYNNEI. The V and J ends lost 7 bases and 3 bases, in that order; junction bases with no gene match: 9. The CDR3 extends over 16 amino acids. DNA of the CDR3: TGTGCCAGCACGTCTAGCGGGGGGCTTCGGACAGATACGCAGTATTTT. Translating it yields CASTSSGGLRTDTQYF.

The chain carries TRBV27 and TRBJ1-1, with D perhaps matching TRBD1 (6 bases). Germline CDR1 MNHEY, CDR2 SMNVEV (reference sequence). The V end was cut by 3 bases, the J end by 1 base, with 12 bases between. The CDR3 totals 15 residues. CDR3 sequence (DNA): TGTGCCAGCAGTTTCCTCGGGGGGCAGAACACTGAAGCTTTCTTT. Protein: CASSFLGGQNTEAFF.

The CDR3 loop is CASSQGQGARETQYF. CDR3 sequence (DNA): TGTGCCAGTAGCCAAGGACAGGGGGCCCGGGAGACCCAGTACTTC. J is TRBJ2-5 and V is TRBV19; 11 nucleotides align to TRBD1. Germline V gene lookup returns CDR1 LNHDA and CDR2 SQIVND (reference sequence). The CDR3 covers 15 residues. V trimming: 6 bases; J trimming: 5 bases; junction bases outside the gene matches: 8.

For the CDR3, the DNA is TGTGCCAGCAGCTCACAGGGGCCCATTAGAGGCGAGCAGTACTTC. Translating it yields CASSSQGPIRGEQYF. The chain recombines TRBV7-2 with TRBJ2-7; TRBD1 matches at 7 bases. CDR1 is SGHTA and CDR2 is FQGNSA in the germline V gene. The junction had 12 bases not matched to a gene; V was cut back by 4 bases and J by 6 bases. CDR3 length equals 15 residues.

This clone was detected only once. The V gene is TRBV10-3, the J gene TRBJ2-7; TRBD2 agrees at 9 bases. The CDR3 loop spans 15 amino acids. J was trimmed by 5 bases and V by 1 base; bases with no gene match: 6. CDR1 and CDR2 from the germline V gene are ENHRY and SYGVKD. The CDR3 DNA is TGTGCCATCAGTGAGTTTGCGGGAGGGTCCGACGAGCAGTACTTC. This codes for CAISEFAGGSDEQYF.

This clone was seen a handful of times. The chain combines TRBV19 with TRBJ1-2, with 9 nucleotides matching TRBD1. The V segment lost 9 bases and the J segment 8 bases; nucleotides outside the gene matches: 13. The CDR3 contains 14 residues. Germline assignment: CDR1 LNHDA and CDR2 SQIVND (reference sequence). The CDR3 loop reads CASQPWGTGSGYTF. The CDR3 region has the DNA TGTGCCAGCCAACCTTGGGGGACAGGGTCCGGCTACACCTTC.

The chain joins TRBV6-5 to TRBJ1-2; D gene unclear. Germline assignment: CDR1 MNHEY and CDR2 SVGAGI. Trimming pared 5 bases from V and 2 bases from J, leaving 9 bases between. CDR3 length: 13 amino acids. The CDR3 sequence is CASSPSRNYGYTF. CDR3 bases: TGTGCCAGCAGTCCAAGCCGCAACTATGGCTACACCTTC.

This clone was detected only a few times. The chain links TRBV5-1 to TRBJ2-1, with 9 bases that match TRBD1. The CDR3 is 12 residues long. Unmatched junction bases numbered 3, after V lost 4 bases and J lost 10 bases. CDR1 and CDR2 (germline): SGHRS, YFSETQ. This chain's CDR3 is CASSVQGAEQFF. DNA of the CDR3: TGCGCCAGCAGCGTACAGGGGGCGGAGCAGTTCTTC.

The chain employs TRBV9 and TRBJ2-7; 9 bases match TRBD2. Per germline, CDR1 SGDLS and CDR2 YYNGEE. The junction had 6 bases not matched to a gene; V was cut back by 0 bases and J by 2 bases. CDR3 length equals 16 residues. The CDR3 protein is CASSVEAGGGTYEQYF. The DNA of the CDR3 is TGTGCCAGCAGCGTAGAAGCGGGAGGCGGGACCTACGAGCAGTACTTC.